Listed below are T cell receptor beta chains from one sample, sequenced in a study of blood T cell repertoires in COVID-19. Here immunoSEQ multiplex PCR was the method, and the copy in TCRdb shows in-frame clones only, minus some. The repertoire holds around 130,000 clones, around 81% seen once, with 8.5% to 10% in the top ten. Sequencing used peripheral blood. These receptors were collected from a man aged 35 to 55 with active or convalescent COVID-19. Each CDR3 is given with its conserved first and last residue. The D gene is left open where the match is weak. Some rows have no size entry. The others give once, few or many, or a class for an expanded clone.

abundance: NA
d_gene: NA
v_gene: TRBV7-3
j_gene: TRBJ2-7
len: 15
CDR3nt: TGTGCCAGCAGCCCGCAGGGGGGCGCTACCTACGAGCAGTACTTC
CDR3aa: CASSPQGGATYEQYF

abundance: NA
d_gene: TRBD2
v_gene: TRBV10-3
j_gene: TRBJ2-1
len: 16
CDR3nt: TGTGCCATCAGTGACTTGACTAGCGCACTACACAATGAGCAGTTCTTC
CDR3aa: CAISDLTSALHNEQFF

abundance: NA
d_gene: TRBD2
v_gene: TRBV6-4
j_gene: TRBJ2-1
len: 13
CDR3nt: TGTGCCAGCAGTTATAGCGGGGAGGATGAGCAGTTCTTC
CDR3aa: CASSYSGEDEQFF

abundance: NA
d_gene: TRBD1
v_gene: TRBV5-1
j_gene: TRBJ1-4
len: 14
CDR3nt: TGCGCCAGCAGCCCTACGACAGGGAGTGAAAAACTGTTTTTT
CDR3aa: CASSPTTGSEKLFF

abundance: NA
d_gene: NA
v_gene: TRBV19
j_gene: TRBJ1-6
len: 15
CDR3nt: TGTGCCAGTAGTATCCCCGGACAGAATAATTCACCCCTCCACTTT
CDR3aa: CASSIPGQNNSPLHF

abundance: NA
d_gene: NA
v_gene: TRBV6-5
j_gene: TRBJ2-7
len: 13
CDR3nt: TGTGCCAGCAGCCCCGCGGGGTACACCGAGCAGTACTTC
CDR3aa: CASSPAGYTEQYF

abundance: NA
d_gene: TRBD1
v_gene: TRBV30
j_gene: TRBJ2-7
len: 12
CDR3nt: TGTGCCTGGAACCTGTCGGGACAGGGAAAGAGGTTC
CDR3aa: CAWNLSGQGKRF

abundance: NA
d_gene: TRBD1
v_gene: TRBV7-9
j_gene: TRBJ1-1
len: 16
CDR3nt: TGTGCCAGCAGCACCAGGACAGGGGCCATGAACACTGAAGCTTTCTTT
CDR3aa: CASSTRTGAMNTEAFF

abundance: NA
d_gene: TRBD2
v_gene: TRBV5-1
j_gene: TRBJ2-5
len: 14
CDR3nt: TGCGCCAGCAGAGCTCTAGCGGGGAAAGAGACCCAGTACTTC
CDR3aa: CASRALAGKETQYF

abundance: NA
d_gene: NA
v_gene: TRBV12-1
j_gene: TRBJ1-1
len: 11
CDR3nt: TGTGCCAGCAGCTTTCCTCCTGAAGCTTTCTTT
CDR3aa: CASSFPPEAFF

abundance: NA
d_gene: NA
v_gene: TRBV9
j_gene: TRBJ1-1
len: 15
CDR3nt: TGTGCCAGCAGCGTAGAGCGGGGGGCGAGCACTGAAGCTTTCTTT
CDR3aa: CASSVERGASTEAFF

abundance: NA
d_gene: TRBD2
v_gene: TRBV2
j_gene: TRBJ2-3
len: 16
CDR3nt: TGTGCCAGCTGGGGACTAGCGGGGGCCGATGCGGGTACGCAGTATTTT
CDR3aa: CASWGLAGADAGTQYF

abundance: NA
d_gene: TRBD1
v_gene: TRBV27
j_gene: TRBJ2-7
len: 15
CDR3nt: TGTGCCAGCAGTTCCGCCGGGACAGGGGGCGACGAGCAGTACTTC
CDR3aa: CASSSAGTGGDEQYF

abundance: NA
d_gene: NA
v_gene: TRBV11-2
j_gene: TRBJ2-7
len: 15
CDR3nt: TGTGCCAGCAGCTTAGCCGCCAGGTATATCGGTGAGCAGTACTTC
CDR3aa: CASSLAARYIGEQYF

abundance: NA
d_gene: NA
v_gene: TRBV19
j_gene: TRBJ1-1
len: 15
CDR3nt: TGTGCCAGTAGTCCGGAGACGGCCTTGAACACTGAAGCTTTCTTT
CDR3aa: CASSPETALNTEAFF

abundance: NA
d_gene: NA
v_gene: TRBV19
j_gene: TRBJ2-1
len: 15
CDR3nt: TGTGCCAGTAGTATACCGGGGAGCTCCTACAATGAGCAGTTCTTC
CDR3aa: CASSIPGSSYNEQFF

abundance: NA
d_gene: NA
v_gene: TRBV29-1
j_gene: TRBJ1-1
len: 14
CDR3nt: TGCAGCGTGGGGGCTGGGGGCCGAAACACTGAAGCTTTCTTT
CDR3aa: CSVGAGGRNTEAFF

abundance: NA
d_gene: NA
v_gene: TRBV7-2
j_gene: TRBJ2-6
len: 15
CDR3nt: TGTGCCAGCAGCTTAGTGGGGAGTGGGGCCAACGTCCTGACTTTC
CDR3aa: CASSLVGSGANVLTF

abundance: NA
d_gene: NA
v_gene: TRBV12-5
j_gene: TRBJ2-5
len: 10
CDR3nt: TGTGCTAGTGCCCTAGAGACCCAGTACTTC
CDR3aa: CASALETQYF

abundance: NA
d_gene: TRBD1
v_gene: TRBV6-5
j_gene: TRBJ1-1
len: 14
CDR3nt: TGTGCCAGCAGAGGGACAGGGGTTCGCACTGAAGCTTTCTTT
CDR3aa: CASRGTGVRTEAFF

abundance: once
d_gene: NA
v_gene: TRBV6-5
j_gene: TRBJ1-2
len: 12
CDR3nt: TGTGCCAGCAGACTGTTCGGCTATGGCTACACCTTC
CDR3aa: CASRLFGYGYTF

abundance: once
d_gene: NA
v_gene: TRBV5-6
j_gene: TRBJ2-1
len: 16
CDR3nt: TGTGCCAGCAGCCCCTGGAGGGTAATCTCCTACAATGAGCAGTTCTTC
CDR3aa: CASSPWRVISYNEQFF

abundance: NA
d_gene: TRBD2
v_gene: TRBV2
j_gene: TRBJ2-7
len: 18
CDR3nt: TGTGCCAGCAGTGTTTTCGGGTATGGCGGGGGGACTACCTACGAGCAGTACTTC
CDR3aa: CASSVFGYGGGTTYEQYF

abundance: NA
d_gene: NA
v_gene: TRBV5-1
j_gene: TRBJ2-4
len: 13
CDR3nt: TGCGCCAGCAGCTTGGTAGCCGAAGACATTCAGTACTTC
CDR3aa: CASSLVAEDIQYF

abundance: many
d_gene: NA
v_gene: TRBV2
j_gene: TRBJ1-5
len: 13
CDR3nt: TGTGCCAGCAGATACGGCCAGGATCAGCCCCAGCATTTT
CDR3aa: CASRYGQDQPQHF

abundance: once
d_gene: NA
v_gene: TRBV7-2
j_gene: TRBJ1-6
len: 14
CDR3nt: TGTGCCAGCAGCTTCCGGGGTAGCAATTCACCCCTCCACTTT
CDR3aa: CASSFRGSNSPLHF

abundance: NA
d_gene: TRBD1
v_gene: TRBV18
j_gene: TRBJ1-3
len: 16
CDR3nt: TGTGCCAGCTCACCCGCCCTGACAGGGTATGGGAACACCATATATTTT
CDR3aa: CASSPALTGYGNTIYF

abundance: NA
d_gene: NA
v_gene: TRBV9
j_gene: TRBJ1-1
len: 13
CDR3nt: TGTGCCAGCAGCGAAGGTCCGGGGACTGAAGCTTTCTTT
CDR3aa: CASSEGPGTEAFF

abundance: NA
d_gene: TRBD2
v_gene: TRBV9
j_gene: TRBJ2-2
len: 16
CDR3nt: TGTGCCAGCAGCGTCCCTCTAGCGGGGGGGCCCGGGGAGCTGTTTTTT
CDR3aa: CASSVPLAGGPGELFF

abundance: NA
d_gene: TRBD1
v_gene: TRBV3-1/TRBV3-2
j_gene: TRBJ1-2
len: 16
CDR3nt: TGTGCCAGCAGGCCGGAGAGGGGGCGCGGTTACTATGGCTACACCTTC
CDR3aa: CASRPERGRGYYGYTF

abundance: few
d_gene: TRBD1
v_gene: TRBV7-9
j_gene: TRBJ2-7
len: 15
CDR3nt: TGTGCCAGCAGCTTAGTGGGACAGGGTCAGTACGAGCAGTACTTC
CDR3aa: CASSLVGQGQYEQYF

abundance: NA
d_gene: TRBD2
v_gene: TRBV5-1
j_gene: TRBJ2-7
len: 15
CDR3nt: TGCGCCAGCAGCTCACTAGCGGGGGGGCTTTACGAGCAGTACTTC
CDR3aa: CASSSLAGGLYEQYF

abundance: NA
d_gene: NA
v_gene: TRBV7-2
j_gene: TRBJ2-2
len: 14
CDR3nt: TGTGCCAGCAGCCCGCAATGGGAGACCGGGGAGCTGTTTTTT
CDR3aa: CASSPQWETGELFF

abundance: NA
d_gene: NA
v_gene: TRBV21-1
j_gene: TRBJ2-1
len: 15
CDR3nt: TGTGCCAGCAGCAAAAGGGACAGGGGGCGGGATGAGCAGTTCTTC
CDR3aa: CASSKRDRGRDEQFF

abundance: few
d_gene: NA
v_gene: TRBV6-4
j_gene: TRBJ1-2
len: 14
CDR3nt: TGTGCCAGCAGTGACACCGGTGGTCCGGGGGGCTACACCTTC
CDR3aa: CASSDTGGPGGYTF

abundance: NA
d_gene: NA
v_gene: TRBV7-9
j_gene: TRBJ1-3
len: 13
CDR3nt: TGTGCCACTACCACAGGGCCTGGAAACACCATATATTTT
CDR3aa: CATTTGPGNTIYF

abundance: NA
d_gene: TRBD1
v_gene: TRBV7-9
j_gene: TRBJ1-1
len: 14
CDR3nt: TGTGCCAGCAGCGAACAGGGGGCTAGCACTGAAGCTTTCTTT
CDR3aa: CASSEQGASTEAFF

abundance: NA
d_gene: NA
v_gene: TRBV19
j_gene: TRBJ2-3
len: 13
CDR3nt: TGTGCCTCTAGGGGGGGATGGACAGATACGCAGTATTTT
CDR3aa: CASRGGWTDTQYF

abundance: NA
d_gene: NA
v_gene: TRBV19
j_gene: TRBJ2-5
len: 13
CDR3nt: TGTGCCACTTCCTCAGGGATCCAAGAGACCCAGTACTTC
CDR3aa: CATSSGIQETQYF

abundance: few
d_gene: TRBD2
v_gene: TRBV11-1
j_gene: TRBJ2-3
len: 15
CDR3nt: TGTGCCAGCAGCTTAGGACTAGCGGGGAGCGATACGCAGTATTTT
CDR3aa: CASSLGLAGSDTQYF

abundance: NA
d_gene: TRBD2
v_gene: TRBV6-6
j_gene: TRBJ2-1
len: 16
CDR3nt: TGTGCCAGCAGCACCAGCCGGGGGGATTTTAACAATGAGCAGTTCTTC
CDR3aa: CASSTSRGDFNNEQFF

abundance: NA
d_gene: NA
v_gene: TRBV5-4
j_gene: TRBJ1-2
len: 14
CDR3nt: TGTGCCAGCAGCTTGGGACAGAATTATTATGGCTACACCTTC
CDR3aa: CASSLGQNYYGYTF

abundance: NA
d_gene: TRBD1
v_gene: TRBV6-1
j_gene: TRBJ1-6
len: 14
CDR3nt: TGTGCCAGCAGTGACCGGGACAGGAATTCACCCCTCCACTTT
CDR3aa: CASSDRDRNSPLHF

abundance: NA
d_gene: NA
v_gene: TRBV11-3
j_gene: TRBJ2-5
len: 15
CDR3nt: TGTGCCAGCAGTTCATCGCGGGGGCCGGAAGAGACCCAGTACTTC
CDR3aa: CASSSSRGPEETQYF

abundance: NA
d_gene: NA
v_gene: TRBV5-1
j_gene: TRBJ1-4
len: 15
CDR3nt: TGCGCCAGCAGAACTAATGGACAAGCTAATGAAAAACTGTTTTTT
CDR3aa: CASRTNGQANEKLFF

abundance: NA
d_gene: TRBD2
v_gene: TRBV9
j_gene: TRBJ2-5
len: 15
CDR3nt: TGTGCCAGCAGCGTAGGCGCGGGGGTGCAAGAGACCCAGTACTTC
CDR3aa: CASSVGAGVQETQYF

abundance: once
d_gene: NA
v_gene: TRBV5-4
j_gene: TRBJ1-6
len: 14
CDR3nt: TGTGCCAGCAGCTTGGACAGGGCGCGCTCACCCCTCCACTTT
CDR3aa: CASSLDRARSPLHF

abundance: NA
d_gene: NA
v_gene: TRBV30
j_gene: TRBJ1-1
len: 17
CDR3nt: TGTGCCTGGACGGGTCAGAGGCGGCCGGCGGGGGGCACTGAAGCTTTCTTT
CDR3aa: CAWTGQRRPAGGTEAFF

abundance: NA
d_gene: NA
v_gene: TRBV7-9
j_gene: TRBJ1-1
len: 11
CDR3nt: TGTGCCAGCAGCCGGAACACTGAAGCTTTCTTT
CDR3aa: CASSRNTEAFF

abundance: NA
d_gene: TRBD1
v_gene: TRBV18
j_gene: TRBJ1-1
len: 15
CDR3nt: TGTGCCAGCTCACCGGCAGGGGGCGCGAACGCTGAAGCTTTCTTT
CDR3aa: CASSPAGGANAEAFF

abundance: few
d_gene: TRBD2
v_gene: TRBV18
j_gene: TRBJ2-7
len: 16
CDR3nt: TGTGCCAGCTCACCCCCCTTGGGAGCGGGGGGATACGAGCAGTACTTC
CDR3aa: CASSPPLGAGGYEQYF

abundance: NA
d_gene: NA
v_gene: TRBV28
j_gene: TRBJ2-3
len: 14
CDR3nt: TGTGCCAGCAATCCCCTCGCGAACACAGATACGCAGTATTTT
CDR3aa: CASNPLANTDTQYF

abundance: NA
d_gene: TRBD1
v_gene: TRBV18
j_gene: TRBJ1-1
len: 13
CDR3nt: TGTGCCAGCTCACCAGACAGGGGCGCTGAAGCTTTCTTT
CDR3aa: CASSPDRGAEAFF

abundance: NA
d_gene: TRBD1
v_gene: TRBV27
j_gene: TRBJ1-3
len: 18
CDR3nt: TGTGCCAGCAGGCCTCTCCGGGACAGGTGGACTGCCGGAAACACCATATATTTT
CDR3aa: CASRPLRDRWTAGNTIYF

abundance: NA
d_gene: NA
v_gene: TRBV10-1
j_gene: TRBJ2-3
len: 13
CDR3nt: TGCGCCAGCAGCGACAAGGGCACAGATACGCAGTATTTT
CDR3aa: CASSDKGTDTQYF